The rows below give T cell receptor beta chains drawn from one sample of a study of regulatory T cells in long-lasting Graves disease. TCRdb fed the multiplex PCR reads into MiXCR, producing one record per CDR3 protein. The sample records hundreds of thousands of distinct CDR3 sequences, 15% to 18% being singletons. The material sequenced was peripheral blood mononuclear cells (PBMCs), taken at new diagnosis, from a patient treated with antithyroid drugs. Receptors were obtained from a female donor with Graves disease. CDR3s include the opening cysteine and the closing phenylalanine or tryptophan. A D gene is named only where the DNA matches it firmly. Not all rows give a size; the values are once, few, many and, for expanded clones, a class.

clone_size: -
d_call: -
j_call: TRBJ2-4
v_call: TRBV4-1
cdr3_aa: CASSQPTGGGLAKNIQYF
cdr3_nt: TGCGCCAGCAGCCAACCAACTGGGGGGGGCCTTGCCAAAAACATTCAGTACTTC

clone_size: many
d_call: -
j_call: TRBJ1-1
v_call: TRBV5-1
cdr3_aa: CASSDGTSVNTEAFF
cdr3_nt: TGCGCCAGCAGCGATGGGACATCGGTGAACACTGAAGCTTTCTTT

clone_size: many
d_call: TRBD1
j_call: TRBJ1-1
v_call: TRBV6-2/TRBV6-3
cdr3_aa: CASSYSYGRGRGANTEAFF
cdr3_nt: TGTGCCAGCAGTTACTCGTACGGCAGGGGGCGCGGGGCGAACACTGAAGCTTTCTTT

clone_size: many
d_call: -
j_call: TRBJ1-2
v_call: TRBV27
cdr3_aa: CASSLLPGHQNYGYTF
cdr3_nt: TGTGCCAGCAGTTTACTTCCGGGACACCAAAACTATGGCTACACCTTC

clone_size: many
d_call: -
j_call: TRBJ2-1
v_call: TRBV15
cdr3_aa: CATSRETSVDWRTRVYNEQFF
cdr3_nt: TGTGCCACCAGCAGAGAGACTAGTGTTGATTGGAGGACACGGGTCTACAATGAGCAGTTCTTC

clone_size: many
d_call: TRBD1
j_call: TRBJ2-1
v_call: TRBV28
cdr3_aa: CASSLVFVGFVGRDRGQYEQFF
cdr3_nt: TGTGCCAGCAGTTTAGTATTTGTGGGGTTCGTCGGACGGGACAGGGGGCAGTATGAGCAGTTCTTC

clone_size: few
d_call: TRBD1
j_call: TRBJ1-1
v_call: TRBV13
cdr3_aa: CASSWDRGSTEAFF
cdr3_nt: TGTGCCAGCAGTTGGGACAGGGGGAGCACTGAAGCTTTCTTT

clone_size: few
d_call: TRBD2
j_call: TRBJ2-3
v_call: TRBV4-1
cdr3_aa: CASSHPGEGDTQYF
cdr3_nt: TGCGCCAGCAGCCACCCGGGGGAGGGGGATACGCAGTATTTT

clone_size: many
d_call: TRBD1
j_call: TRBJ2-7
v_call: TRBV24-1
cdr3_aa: CATSDPDRAYEQYF
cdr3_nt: TGTGCCACCAGTGACCCGGACAGGGCCTACGAGCAGTACTTC

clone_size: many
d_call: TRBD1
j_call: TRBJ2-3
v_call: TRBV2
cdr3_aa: CASRRGRGSSTDTQYF
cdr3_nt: TGTGCCAGCAGGAGAGGCAGGGGGAGTAGCACAGATACGCAGTATTTT

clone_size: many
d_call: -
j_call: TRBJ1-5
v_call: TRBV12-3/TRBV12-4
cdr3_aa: CASSHSKRGNQPQHF
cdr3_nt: TGTGCCAGCAGCCACAGCAAAAGGGGCAATCAGCCCCAGCATTTT

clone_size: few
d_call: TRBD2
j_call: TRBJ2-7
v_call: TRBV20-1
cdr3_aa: CSASYGGVRGYEQYF
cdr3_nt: TGCAGTGCTAGCTACGGGGGGGTTCGGGGCTACGAGCAGTACTTC

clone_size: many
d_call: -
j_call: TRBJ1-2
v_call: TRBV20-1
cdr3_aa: CSASRREDSNYGYTF
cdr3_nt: TGCAGTGCCTCAAGGAGGGAAGACTCTAACTATGGCTACACCTTC

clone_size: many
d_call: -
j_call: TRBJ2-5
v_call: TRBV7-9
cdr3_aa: CASSLDSQETQYF
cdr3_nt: TGTGCCAGCAGCTTAGACTCGCAAGAGACCCAGTACTTC

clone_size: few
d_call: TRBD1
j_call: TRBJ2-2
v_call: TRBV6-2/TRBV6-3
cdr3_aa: CASRRGGTGSTGELFF
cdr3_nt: TGTGCCAGCAGGAGGGGGGGGACAGGGTCGACCGGGGAGCTGTTTTTT

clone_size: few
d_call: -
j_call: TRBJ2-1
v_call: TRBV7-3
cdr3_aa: CASSALGVAGGAEQFF
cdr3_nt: TGTGCCAGCAGCGCCCTTGGGGTAGCTGGGGGTGCTGAGCAGTTCTTC

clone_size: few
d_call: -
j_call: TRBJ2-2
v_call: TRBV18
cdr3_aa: CASSPQLQGTGELFF
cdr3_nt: TGTGCCAGCTCACCACAATTACAAGGAACCGGGGAGCTGTTTTTT

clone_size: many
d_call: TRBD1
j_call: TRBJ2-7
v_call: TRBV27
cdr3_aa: CASSYTGQLSYEQYF
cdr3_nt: TGTGCCAGCAGTTACACGGGACAGCTCTCCTACGAGCAGTACTTC

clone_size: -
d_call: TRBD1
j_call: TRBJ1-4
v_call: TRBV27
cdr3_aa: CASSSFGQGREKLFF
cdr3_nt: TGTGCCAGCAGTTCCTTCGGACAGGGGCGGGAAAAACTGTTTTTT

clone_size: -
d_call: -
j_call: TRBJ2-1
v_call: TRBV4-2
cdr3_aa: CASSQDRFLERGGNEQFF
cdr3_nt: TGTGCCAGCAGCCAAGATCGATTTCTAGAGAGGGGGGGCAATGAGCAGTTCTTC

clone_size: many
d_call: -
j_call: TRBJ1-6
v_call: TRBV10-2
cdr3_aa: CASSADRVNSPLHF
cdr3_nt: TGCGCCAGCTCGGCGGACAGAGTGAATTCACCCCTCCACTTT

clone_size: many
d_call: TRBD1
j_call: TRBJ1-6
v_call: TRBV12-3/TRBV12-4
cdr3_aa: CASSGLSGTALLHF
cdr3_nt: TGTGCCAGCAGTGGCCTTTCCGGGACAGCCCTTCTCCACTTT

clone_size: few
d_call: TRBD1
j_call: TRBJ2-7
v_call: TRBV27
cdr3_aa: CASSFMTGGQYEQYF
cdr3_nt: TGTGCCAGCAGTTTCATGACAGGGGGCCAGTACGAGCAGTACTTC

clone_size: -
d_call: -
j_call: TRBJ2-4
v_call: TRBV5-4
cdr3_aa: CASSLSGGENTQYF
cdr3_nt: TGTGCCAGCAGCTTAAGTGGAGGAGAAAACACTCAGTACTTC

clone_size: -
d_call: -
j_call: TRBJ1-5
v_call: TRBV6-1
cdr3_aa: CASSNRAGASNQPQHF
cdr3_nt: TGTGCCAGCAGTAACCGGGCGGGGGCGAGCAATCAGCCCCAGCATTTT

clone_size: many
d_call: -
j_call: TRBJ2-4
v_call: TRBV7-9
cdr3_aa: CASAGGDDIQYF
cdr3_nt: TGTGCCAGCGCGGGTGGGGATGACATTCAGTACTTC

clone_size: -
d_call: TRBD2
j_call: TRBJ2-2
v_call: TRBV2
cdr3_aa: CASTPGRGAAGELFF
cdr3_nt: TGTGCCAGCACCCCCGGGAGGGGGGCGGCCGGGGAGCTGTTTTTT

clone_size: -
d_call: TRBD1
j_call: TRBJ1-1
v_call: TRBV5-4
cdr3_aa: CASSLVGGATENTEAFF
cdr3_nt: TGTGCCAGCAGCTTGGTAGGGGGCGCGACTGAGAACACTGAAGCTTTCTTT

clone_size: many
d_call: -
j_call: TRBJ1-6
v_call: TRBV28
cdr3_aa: CASSLYLGTMNSPLHF
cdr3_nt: TGTGCCAGCAGTTTATATTTGGGGACCATGAATTCACCCCTCCACTTT

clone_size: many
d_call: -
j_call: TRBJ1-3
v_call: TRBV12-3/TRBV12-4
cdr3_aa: CASSLGMAGNTIYF
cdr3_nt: TGTGCCAGCAGTTTAGGGATGGCAGGAAACACCATATATTTT

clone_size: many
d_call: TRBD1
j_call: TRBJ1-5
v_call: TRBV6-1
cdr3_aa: CASSARGQGVRQPQHF
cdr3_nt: TGTGCCAGCAGTGCACGTGGACAGGGGGTTCGTCAGCCCCAGCATTTT

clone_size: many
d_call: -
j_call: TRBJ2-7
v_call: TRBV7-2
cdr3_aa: CASSFGTTNYEQYF
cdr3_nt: TGTGCCAGCAGCTTCGGGACAACTAACTACGAGCAGTACTTC

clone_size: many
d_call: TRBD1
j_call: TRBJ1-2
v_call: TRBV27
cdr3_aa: CASSPGGTGLTYGYTF
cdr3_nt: TGTGCCAGCAGTCCCGGGGGGACAGGGCTTACCTATGGCTACACCTTC

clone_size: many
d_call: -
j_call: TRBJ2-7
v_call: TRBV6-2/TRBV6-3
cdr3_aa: CASRTSVSAITYEQYF
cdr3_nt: TGTGCCAGCAGGACGAGCGTTTCGGCAATAACCTACGAGCAGTACTTC

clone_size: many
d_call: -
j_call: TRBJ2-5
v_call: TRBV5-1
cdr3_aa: CASSLVFGQETQYF
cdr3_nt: TGCGCCAGCAGCTTGGTTTTCGGCCAAGAGACCCAGTACTTC

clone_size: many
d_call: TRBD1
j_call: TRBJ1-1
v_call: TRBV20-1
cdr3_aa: CSARQGDRTEAFF
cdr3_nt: TGCAGTGCTAGGCAGGGGGACCGCACTGAAGCTTTCTTT

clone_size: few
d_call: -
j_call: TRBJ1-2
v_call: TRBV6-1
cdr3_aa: CASILTNTNYGYTF
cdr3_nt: TGTGCCAGCATTTTAACGAACACAAACTATGGCTACACCTTC

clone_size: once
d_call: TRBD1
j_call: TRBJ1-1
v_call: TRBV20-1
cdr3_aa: CSASMQGGGAFF
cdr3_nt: TGCAGTGCCAGCATGCAGGGGGGAGGGGCTTTCTTT

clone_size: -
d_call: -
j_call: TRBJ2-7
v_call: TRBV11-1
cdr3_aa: CASSSTGLLRGLADHEQYF
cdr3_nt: TGTGCCAGCAGCTCGACCGGCCTCTTAAGGGGCCTAGCCGACCACGAGCAGTACTTC

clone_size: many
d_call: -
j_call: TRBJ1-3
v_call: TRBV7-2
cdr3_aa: CASSRNTVNSGDTIYF
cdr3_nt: TGTGCCAGCAGCCGAAATACAGTCAACAGTGGGGACACCATATATTTT

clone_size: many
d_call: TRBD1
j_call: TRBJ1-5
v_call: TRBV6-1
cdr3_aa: CASREDRASNQPQHF
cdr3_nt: TGTGCCAGCAGGGAGGACAGGGCTAGCAATCAGCCCCAGCATTTT

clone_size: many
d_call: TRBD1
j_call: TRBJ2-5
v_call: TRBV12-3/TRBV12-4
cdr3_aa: CASARTGGLETQYF
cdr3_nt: TGTGCCAGCGCTCGGACAGGGGGCTTAGAGACCCAGTACTTC

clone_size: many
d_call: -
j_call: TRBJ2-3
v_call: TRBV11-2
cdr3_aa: CASLGGGNTDTQYF
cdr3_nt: TGTGCCAGTCTGGGCGGGGGCAACACAGATACGCAGTATTTT

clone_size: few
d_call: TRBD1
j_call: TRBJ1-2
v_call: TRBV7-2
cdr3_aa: CASSTDRGTYGYTF
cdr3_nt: TGTGCCAGCAGCACGGACAGGGGAACCTATGGCTACACCTTC

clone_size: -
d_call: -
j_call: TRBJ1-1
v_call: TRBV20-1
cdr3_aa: CSARDYGHTGTEAFF
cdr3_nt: TGCAGTGCTAGAGATTACGGGCATACCGGCACTGAAGCTTTCTTT

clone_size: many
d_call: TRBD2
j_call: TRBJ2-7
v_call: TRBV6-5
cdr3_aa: CASSFGTTYEQYF
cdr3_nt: TGTGCCAGCAGTTTTGGGACTACTTACGAGCAGTACTTC

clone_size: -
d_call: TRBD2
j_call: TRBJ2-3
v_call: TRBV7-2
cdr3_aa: CASSLGTSGRRGDTQYF
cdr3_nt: TGTGCCAGCAGCTTAGGGACTAGCGGGAGGAGGGGAGATACGCAGTATTTT

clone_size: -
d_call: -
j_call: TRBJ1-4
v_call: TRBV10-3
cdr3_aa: CAISENQGINEKLLF
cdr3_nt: TGTGCCATCAGTGAAAACCAGGGGATTAATGAAAAACTGCTTTTT

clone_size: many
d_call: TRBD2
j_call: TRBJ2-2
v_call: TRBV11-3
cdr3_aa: CASSLGAGAAGVRTGELFF
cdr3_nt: TGTGCCAGCAGCTTAGGTGCCGGGGCGGCGGGAGTAAGAACCGGGGAGCTGTTTTTT

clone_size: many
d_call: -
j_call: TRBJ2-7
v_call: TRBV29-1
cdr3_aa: CSVGPGRRFAGSGEQYF
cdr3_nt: TGCAGCGTTGGTCCCGGGAGAAGGTTTGCAGGGTCCGGCGAGCAGTACTTC

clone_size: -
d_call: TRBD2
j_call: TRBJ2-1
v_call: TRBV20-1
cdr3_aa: CSYRTSGGAYGEQFF
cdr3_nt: TGCAGTTACAGAACTAGCGGGGGGGCGTACGGTGAGCAGTTCTTC

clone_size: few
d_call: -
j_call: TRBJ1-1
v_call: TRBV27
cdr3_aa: CASSGPGGGTEAFF
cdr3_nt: TGTGCCAGCAGTGGACCCGGGGGCGGCACTGAAGCTTTCTTT

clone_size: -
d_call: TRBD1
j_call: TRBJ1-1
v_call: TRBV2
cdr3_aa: CASSEQQGGWTEAFF
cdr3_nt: TGTGCCAGCAGTGAACAACAGGGGGGGTGGACTGAAGCTTTCTTT

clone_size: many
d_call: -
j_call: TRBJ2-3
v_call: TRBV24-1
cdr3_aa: CATSQSGHLGTDTQYF
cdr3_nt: TGTGCCACCAGTCAATCGGGACACCTCGGCACAGATACGCAGTATTTT